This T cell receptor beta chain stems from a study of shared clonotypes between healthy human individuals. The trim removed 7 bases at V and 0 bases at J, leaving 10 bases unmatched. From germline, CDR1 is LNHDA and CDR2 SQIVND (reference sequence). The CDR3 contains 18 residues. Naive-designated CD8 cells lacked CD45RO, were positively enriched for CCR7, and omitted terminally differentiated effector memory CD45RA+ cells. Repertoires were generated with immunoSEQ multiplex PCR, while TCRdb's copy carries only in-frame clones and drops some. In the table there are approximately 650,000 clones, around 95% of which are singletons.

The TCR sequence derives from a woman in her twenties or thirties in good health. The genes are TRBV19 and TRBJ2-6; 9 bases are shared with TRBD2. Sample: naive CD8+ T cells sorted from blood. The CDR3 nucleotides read TGTGCCAGTAACGGCGGGAGGGTCCGAACCTCTGGGGCCAACGTCCTGACTTTC. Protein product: CASNGGRVRTSGANVLTF.